The present T cell receptor (beta chain) was sequenced within a study of T-cell reconstitution after alpha-beta-depleted transplantation in children (dated by TCRdb to the mid-2010s). About the study as a whole: The study quantitatively tracked T-cell immune reconstitution after TCRalphabeta/CD19-depleted allogeneic hematopoietic cell transplantation in children using TCR repertoire profiling.

Libraries were constructed by PCR. TCRdb names Illumina HiSeq 2500 as the instrument used. To normalize quantification of the TCRbeta repertoire, the TCR libraries were built with molecular barcoding that relied on unique molecular identifiers. In-frame beta chains were kept once TCRdb had trimmed the public reads at Q25 with fastp and called clones with MiXCR. Under each unique CDR3 protein, matching rows form one entry showing the most common genes and DNA. The sample records some 250,000 distinct CDR3 sequences, 9.5% to 15% of which are singletons. The biggest ten clones account for about 2.4% of the sample. This clonotype was detected ten times or more. Its recognized antigen is unknown. No base quality values were provided; no much bigger clone lies one nucleotide off. The sequencing used PBMCs from the stem cell graft donor, collected from the stem cell graft. The clonotype originates from a human donor who donated a stem cell graft to a child with acute lymphoblastic leukemia.

The CDR3 protein sequence reads: CATSKGLKGQIQSSGNTIYF. The sequence in DNA is TGTGCCACCAGCAAGGGGCTTAAAGGACAGATCCAGAGCTCTGGAAACACCATATATTTT. This receptor chain uses TRBV15 and TRBJ1-3; TRBD1 is a possible D gene, resting on 6 matching bases. V sheds 4 bases and J sheds 0 bases, leaving 25 bases between their ends. From a lookup of the germline V gene (reference sequence), CDR1 and CDR2 are LNHNV and YYDKDF. The CDR3 measures 20 amino acids from cysteine to phenylalanine. Kept here is only the CDR3 DNA, which spans 60 bases and is read in frame from base 1.